This T cell receptor (beta chain) was profiled in a study of graft-versus-host responses after intestinal transplantation. Study-level results: GvH clones were found in recipient marrow; some appeared first in ileum or blood.

With respect to this clone: Its antigen is as yet unknown.

Some clones are missing from TCRdb's copy, which holds only in-frame ones; the method was immunoSEQ multiplex PCR. The data show about 70,000 clones, around 89% seen once. The germline gives CDR1 SGHRS, CDR2 YFSETQ. This CDR3 comprises 16 residues. With V trimmed by 0 bases and J by 6 bases, 4 bases remained unmatched. The genes are TRBV5-1 and TRBJ2-1; TRBD2 matches 12 bases. Sequenced here: unstimulated CD8+ T cells sorted from spleen or lymph node cells, sampled before transplant. The receptor comes from a human donor who was the organ donor for an intestinal transplant. CDR3 protein: CASSLGLAGASNEQFF. In DNA form, the CDR3 reads TGCGCCAGCAGCTTGGGACTAGCGGGGGCCTCCAATGAGCAGTTCTTC.